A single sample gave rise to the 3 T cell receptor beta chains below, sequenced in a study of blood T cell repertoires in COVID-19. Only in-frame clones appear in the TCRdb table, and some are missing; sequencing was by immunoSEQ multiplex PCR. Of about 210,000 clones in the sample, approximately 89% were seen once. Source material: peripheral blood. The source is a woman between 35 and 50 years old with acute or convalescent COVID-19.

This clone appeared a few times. CDR3 DNA: TGTGCCTGGAGTCCTGCGGGGAATCAGCCCCAGCATTTT. This codes for CAWSPAGNQPQHF. This rearrangement joins TRBV30 to TRBJ1-5; D ambiguous. Germline V lookup: CDR1 GTSNPN, CDR2 SVGIG (reference sequence). The length of the CDR3 is 13 residues. Trimming cost V 2 bases and J 4 bases, with 9 bases left between them.

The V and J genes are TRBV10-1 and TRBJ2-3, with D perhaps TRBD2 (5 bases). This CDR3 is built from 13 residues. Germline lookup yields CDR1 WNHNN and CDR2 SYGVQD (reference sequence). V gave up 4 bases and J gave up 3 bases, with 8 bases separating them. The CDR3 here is CASSVRETDTQYF. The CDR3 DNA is TGCGCCAGCAGTGTTCGGGAAACAGATACGCAGTATTTT.

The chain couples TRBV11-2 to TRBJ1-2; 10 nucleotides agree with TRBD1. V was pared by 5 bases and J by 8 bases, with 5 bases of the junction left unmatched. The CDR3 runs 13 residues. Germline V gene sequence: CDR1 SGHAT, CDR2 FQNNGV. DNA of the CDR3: TGTGCCAGCAGCATTCGGGACAGGGGCGGCTACACCTTC. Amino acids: CASSIRDRGGYTF.